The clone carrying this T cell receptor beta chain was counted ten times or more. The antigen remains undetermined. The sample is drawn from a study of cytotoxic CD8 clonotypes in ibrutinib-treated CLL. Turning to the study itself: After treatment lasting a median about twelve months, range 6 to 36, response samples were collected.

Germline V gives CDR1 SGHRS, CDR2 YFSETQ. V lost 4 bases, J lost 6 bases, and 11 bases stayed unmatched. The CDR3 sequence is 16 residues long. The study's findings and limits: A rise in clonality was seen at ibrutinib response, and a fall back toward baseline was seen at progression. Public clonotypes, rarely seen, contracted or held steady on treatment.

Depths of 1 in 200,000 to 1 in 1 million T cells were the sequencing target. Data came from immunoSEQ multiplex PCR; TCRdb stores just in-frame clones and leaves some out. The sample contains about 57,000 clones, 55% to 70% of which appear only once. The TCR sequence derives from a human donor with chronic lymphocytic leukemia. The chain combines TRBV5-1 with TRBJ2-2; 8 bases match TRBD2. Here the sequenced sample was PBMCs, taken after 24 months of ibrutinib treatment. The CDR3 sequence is CASSPGGNKVSGELFF. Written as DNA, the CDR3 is TGCGCCAGCAGCCCGGGGGGGAACAAGGTATCCGGGGAGCTGTTTTTT.